The following is a TCR beta chain sequence with its context. Study processing details: Nucleated cell counts were estimated from reference gene primer amplification. Sequenced by immunoSEQ multiplex PCR; TCRdb stores in-frame clones only, minus some. V, J and clone size are taken as reported in that table, and D and trimming were inferred from the DNA itself. The sample records about 270,000 clones, roughly 85% being singletons. The data were obtained in a study of blood T cell repertoires in COVID-19. The overall study: COVID-19 samples collected from the United States, Italy and Spain covered acute and convalescent phases. Sources were T cells, B-cell-depleted T cells, or PBMCs; the material itself was cDNA or gDNA.

This receptor was identified in a woman aged 18-29 years with acute or convalescent COVID-19. The sample comprised peripheral blood.

As DNA, the CDR3 is TGTGCCAGCAGTGAAGGACAGGGGCCCCCCTACGAGCAGTACTTC. This encodes CASSEGQGPPYEQYF. The chain links TRBV25-1 to TRBJ2-7, with 9 bases fitting TRBD1. V lost 2 bases, J lost 2 bases, and 4 bases stayed unmatched. The CDR3 sequence is 15 residues long. Germline CDR1 is MGHDK and CDR2 is SYGVNS.